A selection of T cell receptor beta chains follows, all from one sample in a study of T-cell memory formation after mild COVID-19. MiXCR was run by TCRdb on the 5' RACE reads, yielding one entry per CDR3 protein. The sample lists hundreds of thousands of distinct CDR3 sequences; around 15% were seen once. The material sequenced was PBMCs or a T cell subset sorted from them (not recorded which). The receptors were gathered from a man aged 18 to 30 who had mild COVID-19 (a few samples of this study predate the infection). Cell type and time point are not known. The CDR3 runs from the conserved cysteine through the conserved F or W. Each record gives: J gene, V gene, CDR3 protein.

>TRBJ2-7|TRBV5-1
CASMSRGDDEQYF
>TRBJ1-1|TRBV3-1
CASSQENTEAFF
>TRBJ2-3|TRBV5-6
CASSTVAGSSDTQYF
>TRBJ2-5|TRBV7-2
CASSLGDPSKTQYF
>TRBJ2-5|TRBV7-9
CASSLTTLLETQYF
>TRBJ2-6|TRBV7-9
CASSFYHPANVLTF
>TRBJ2-6|TRBV12-3/TRBV12-4
CASRTGNGANVLTF
>TRBJ1-6|TRBV6-1
CASSDPRQGAYSPLHF
>TRBJ2-1|TRBV7-9
CASSLGGSGEQFF
>TRBJ2-7|TRBV2
CASSELNPYEQYF
>TRBJ2-2|TRBV7-8
CASSLRTGGSGELFF
>TRBJ2-5|TRBV29-1
CSAGWRGEETQYF
>TRBJ2-5|TRBV7-9
CASTPPSLQETQYF
>TRBJ1-1|TRBV27
CASSWAANTEAFF
>TRBJ2-3|TRBV20-1
CSASRDREVLTSTDTQYF
>TRBJ1-6|TRBV6-5
CASSYVGRGLNSPLHF
>TRBJ2-1|TRBV3-1
CASSQGVLVAAYNEQFF
>TRBJ2-3|TRBV18
CASSPPGTTSTDTQYF
>TRBJ1-5|TRBV6-2/TRBV6-3
CASPKMPLDLYSNQPQHF
>TRBJ2-1|TRBV12-3/TRBV12-4
CASLLAGKSGYNEQFF
>TRBJ2-5|TRBV7-2
CASTIGGGRVTQYF
>TRBJ1-6|TRBV7-2
CASSPTTGAQSPLHF
>TRBJ2-5|TRBV9
CASSEGGGKETQYF
>TRBJ1-4|TRBV20-1
CSARDLGEKLFF
>TRBJ2-6|TRBV6-5
CASHTGGVSGANVLTF
>TRBJ2-2|TRBV20-1
CSARGLAANTGELFF
>TRBJ2-5|TRBV20-1
CSAREPSIRETQYF
>TRBJ2-7|TRBV2
CASAGQVAYEQYF
>TRBJ2-5|TRBV20-1
CSAGGNAGVQETQYF
>TRBJ2-7|TRBV3-1
CASSQGTGGFYEQYF
>TRBJ1-1|TRBV6-1
CASRSGRGSMNTEAFF
>TRBJ2-3|TRBV7-2
CASSLDGQSPDTQYF
>TRBJ2-1|TRBV4-1
CASSRQQGAEGYNEQFF
>TRBJ2-2|TRBV7-9
CASSLTGQGEAGELFF
>TRBJ2-3|TRBV6-2/TRBV6-3
CASSTSGGPPDTQYF
>TRBJ2-1|TRBV3-1
CASSPAWAGVYNEQFF
>TRBJ1-2|TRBV20-1
CSARDRRGLNYGYTF
>TRBJ1-2|TRBV7-2
CASSLYAGYTF
>TRBJ1-2|TRBV7-6
CASSSTTNYGYTF
>TRBJ1-5|TRBV12-3/TRBV12-4
CASSTGTFWEPQHF
>TRBJ2-7|TRBV6-2/TRBV6-3
CASSEPGSSYEQYF
>TRBJ1-4|TRBV7-9
CASSHFWPRGRKEKLFF
>TRBJ2-4|TRBV9
CASSLRRGPSDIQYF
>TRBJ2-5|TRBV28
CASSPRDSQETQYF
>TRBJ1-1|TRBV7-9
CASSLTLRDTEAFF
>TRBJ1-1|TRBV5-1
CASSLDDTEAFF
>TRBJ2-1|TRBV3-1
CASSQRGLSRSYNEQFF
>TRBJ2-2|TRBV5-1
CASSFRTTNTGELFF